The present TCR beta chain was sequenced within a study of T cells in localized non-small cell lung cancer. Here immunoSEQ multiplex PCR was the method, and the copy in TCRdb shows in-frame clones only, minus some. This sample carries over 70,000 clones, under 95% of them seen once, and the ten largest clones take 4.1%. Losses at the gene ends were 4 bases for V and 4 bases for J; bases not matched to a gene: 8. The germline V gene has CDR1 SGHNT and CDR2 YYREEE (reference sequence). CDR3 length: 17 residues. The chain has TRBV5-4 and TRBJ2-6, with 10 bases that match TRBD1. The receptor was derived from a woman aged 35 to 70 with stage II squamous cell lung carcinoma. The sequencing used PBMCs, collected before any cancer treatment. The CDR3 DNA sequence: TGTGCCAGCAGCCCCCGGGACAGGGGTTCGGGGGCCAACGTCCTGACTTTC. This gives the protein CASSPRDRGSGANVLTF.